This T cell receptor beta chain was obtained from a study of blood T cell repertoires in COVID-19 (dated by TCRdb to 2020 to 2022). Background on the whole study: Samples from collaborators originated in the United States, Italy and Spain and spanned both the acute and convalescent phases of COVID-19. Nearly every sample came with metadata listing a de-identified subject ID, COVID-19 status, age in years and sex. Where available, HLA class I and class II types were taken from metadata supplied by the sample provider and were not determined by assay-based typing. A freely available public database, intended as a resource for researchers studying the immune response to SARS-CoV-2, is where the repertoires were released. Deeply sampled blood TCRbeta repertoires from subjects exposed to, actively infected with, or recovered from COVID-19 were included in the dataset. The prospective study material was composed of cDNA or gDNA derived from T cells, B-cell-depleted T cells, or PBMCs. Samples were obtained from the ongoing ImmuneRACE study (first 160 participants) and from 1,254 subjects provided by 6 global collaborators.

The immunoSEQ Assay, a bias-controlled multiplex PCR, was used to amplify TCRbeta CDR3 regions from genomic DNA. In the source study's methods: The number of nucleated cells in each sample was estimated from the amplification of reference gene primers within the assay. To quantify the absolute abundance of each unique TCRbeta CDR3 rearrangement, sequence reads were collapsed and filtered. For each sample, productive Simpson clonality was calculated as the square root of Simpson's diversity index across productive rearrangements. TCRdb mirrors the immuneACCESS table, restricted to in-frame sequences. Some clones are absent from its copies; in checked studies, under half trace to an unresolved V gene, and the reason for the others is unknown. The D gene and trimming were derived from the DNA, and the V and J assignments and clone size from that table. In all, the sample holds about 390,000 clones, and approximately 87% of those were seen once. Around 10% of the sample belongs to the ten largest clones.

Remarks on this clone: Its antigen specificity is not known. Base qualities are missing; no much larger clone stands one base away.

Paper-wide results and their limitations: How much clinical and demographic metadata was included differed by source and by participant, and the metadata was provided uncurated.

Participants in the prospective study were enrolled through a virtual design, were aged roughly 18 to 100 years, and lived in roughly 24 United States geographic areas. To assign participants to cohorts, the prospective study relied on clinical history that participants themselves reported in a screening survey and a study questionnaire. Recovered participants in ImmuneRACE Cohort 3 were defined as having two consecutive negative NP/OP PCR tests, clearance from a healthcare professional, or resolution of symptoms. Mobile phlebotomists in the prospective study collected whole blood, serum and a nasopharyngeal or oropharyngeal swab from every participant. Over a roughly 2-month period, participants in the prospective study had the option of providing additional blood draws and questionnaires. Blood samples from the prospective study were shipped frozen or at room temperature prior to DNA extraction.

The clonotype was recovered from a woman in her forties or fifties who had recovered from COVID-19. The sample taken for sequencing was PBMCs or T cells enriched from blood (not recorded which).

The DNA sequence is TGTGCCAGCAGCCTCGGGACAGGGAGAAATAATTCACCCCTCCACTTT. Its protein is CASSLGTGRNNSPLHF. The V and J genes are TRBV7-6 and TRBJ1-6; 9 of the junction bases match TRBD1. The germline V gene encodes CDR1 SGHVS and CDR2 FNYEAQ. The junction shows trimming of 5 bases on V and 5 bases on J, and the gene matches do not reach 7 bases of it. The CDR3 has 16 amino acids, counting the end cysteine and phenylalanine. Of all the DNA, just the CDR3 is kept, 48 bases in frame from base 1.